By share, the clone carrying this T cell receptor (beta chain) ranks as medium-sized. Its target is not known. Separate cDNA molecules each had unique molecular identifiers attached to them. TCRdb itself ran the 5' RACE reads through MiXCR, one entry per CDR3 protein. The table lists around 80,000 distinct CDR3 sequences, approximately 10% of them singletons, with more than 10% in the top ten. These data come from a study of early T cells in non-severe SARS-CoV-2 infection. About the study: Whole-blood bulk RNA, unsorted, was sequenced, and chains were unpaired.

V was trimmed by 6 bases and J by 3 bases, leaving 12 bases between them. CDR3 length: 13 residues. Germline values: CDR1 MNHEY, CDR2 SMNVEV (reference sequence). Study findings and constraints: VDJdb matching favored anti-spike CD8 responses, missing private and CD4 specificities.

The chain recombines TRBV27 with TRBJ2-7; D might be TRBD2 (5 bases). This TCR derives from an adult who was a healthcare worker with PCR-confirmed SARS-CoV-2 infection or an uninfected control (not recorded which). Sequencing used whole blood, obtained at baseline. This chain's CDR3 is CASSRLGSYEQYF. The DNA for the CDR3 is TGTGCCAGCAGCCGACTTGGGAGCTACGAGCAGTACTTC.